This TCR beta chain was identified in a study of CD8 T cells in ankylosing spondylitis. The CDR3 runs 13 residues. Germline V gene sequence: CDR1 PRHDT, CDR2 FYEKMQ (reference sequence). The ends were cut back, 8 bases at V and 1 base at J, with 11 bases in the middle. As concerns this clonotype: Its antigen is not identified.

Findings and caveats of the study: Seemingly distinctive of ankylosing spondylitis blood was a TCR beta motif formed by eight highly homologous variants.

Each TCR beta library was made by quantitative 5'-RACE that incorporated molecular barcodes. TCRdb re-derived calls from the 5' RACE reads in MiXCR, one entry per CDR3 protein. Among 390,000 or so distinct CDR3 sequences, approximately 20% were seen once, and the ten largest hold roughly a sixth. The gene calls are TRBV13 and TRBJ1-1; D gene unclear. This clonotype was obtained from a male donor with ankylosing spondylitis. The sequencing input was blood, either unsorted or a sorted T cell fraction (not recorded which). The CDR3 region is CASGVDPNTEAFF. The CDR3 DNA reads TGTGCCAGCGGAGTCGACCCGAACACTGAAGCTTTCTTT.